Listed below are T cell receptor beta chains from one sample, sequenced in a study of blood T cells in healthy people across ages. TCRdb itself ran the 5' RACE reads through MiXCR, one entry per CDR3 protein. The data contain around 1.7 million distinct CDR3 sequences, roughly 28% of them singletons. The specimen was blood. The source is a woman aged 25 to 39 in good health. The CDR3 runs from the conserved cysteine through the conserved F or W. Each record gives: D gene, clone size, V gene, J gene, CDR3 DNA, CDR3 protein. D genes are given only for firm matches. Expanded clones get a size class; other rows say once, few or many, or leave the size out.

>TRBD1|-|TRBV18|TRBJ2-7
TGTGCCAGCTCCACAGAAGGGGGCCCCTACGAGCAGTACTTC
CASSTEGGPYEQYF
>-|-|TRBV30|TRBJ1-6
TGTGCCTGGAGTGAACTAAGTTCGGGTTCACCCCTCCACTTT
CAWSELSSGSPLHF
>-|-|TRBV12-5|TRBJ2-1
TGTGCTAGTGGTCCGCGGGCCTTCAATGAGCAGTTCTTC
CASGPRAFNEQFF
>-|-|TRBV12-3/TRBV12-4|TRBJ1-4
TGTACCAGCAACTTTAGGGGTGAGGGCGAAAAACTGTTTTTT
CTSNFRGEGEKLFF
>-|few|TRBV6-2/TRBV6-3|TRBJ2-2
TGTGCCAGCAGTCCCGCCCAGGGCATGGCCGGGGAGCTGTTTTTT
CASSPAQGMAGELFF
>-|few|TRBV20-1|TRBJ2-3
TGCAGTGTAGGCGTAGCAGATACGCAGTATTTT
CSVGVADTQYF
>-|-|TRBV5-1|TRBJ2-7
TGCGCCAGCAGCTTGGCGGTCGATCCGAGCTCCTACAATGAGCAGTACTTC
CASSLAVDPSSYNEQYF
>-|-|TRBV25-1|TRBJ1-4
TGTGCCAGCAGTGAAAATAACCCGAGGAAACTGTTTTTT
CASSENNPRKLFF
>TRBD2|few|TRBV3-1|TRBJ2-7
TGTGCCAGCAGCCCAGCGACTAGCGGGGTTTACGAGCAGTACTTC
CASSPATSGVYEQYF
>TRBD1|-|TRBV3-1|TRBJ2-2
TGTGCCAGCAGTCTGACAGGGGGCGCGGACACCGGGGAGCTGTTTTTT
CASSLTGGADTGELFF
>TRBD2|-|TRBV7-2|TRBJ2-1
TGTGCCAGCAGCTTACAACTAGCGGGGGGGCCGGGTGAGCAGTTCTTC
CASSLQLAGGPGEQFF
>TRBD1|few|TRBV27|TRBJ2-3
TGTGCCAGCAGTATCGACAGGGGAACAGATACGCAGTATTTT
CASSIDRGTDTQYF
>-|few|TRBV4-1|TRBJ1-2
TGCGTCAGCAGCCAAGATTACGAACAGACTAACTATGGCTACACCTTC
CVSSQDYEQTNYGYTF
>TRBD1|many|TRBV7-2|TRBJ2-1
TGTGCCAGCAATCCACAGGGGTCAGACAATGAGCAGTTCTTC
CASNPQGSDNEQFF
>TRBD2|few|TRBV28|TRBJ2-7
TGTGCCAGCAGTTTGGGGGGGGGGAGGATCCACGAGCAGTACTTC
CASSLGGGRIHEQYF
>-|-|TRBV20-1|TRBJ2-1
TGCAGTGCTAGAGATCCTGGTTCCTACGCCGCCGCCTACAATGAGCAGTTCTTC
CSARDPGSYAAAYNEQFF
>TRBD2|-|TRBV3-1|TRBJ2-7
TGTGCCAGCAGCCAAGTTACTAGCGGTGTTTCCTACGAGCAGTACTTC
CASSQVTSGVSYEQYF
>TRBD2|-|TRBV20-1|TRBJ2-1
TGCAGTGCTAGCGCGGGAGGGTACAACAATGAGCAGTTCTTC
CSASAGGYNNEQFF
>-|-|TRBV28|TRBJ2-7
TGTGCCGGCAGTTTACGACAAGAAATCCCCTACGAGCAGTACTTC
CAGSLRQEIPYEQYF
>-|many|TRBV12-3/TRBV12-4|TRBJ2-7
TGTGCCAGCGGATACTCTGACTCCTACGAGCAGTACTTC
CASGYSDSYEQYF
>TRBD2|few|TRBV5-1|TRBJ2-4
TGCGCCAGCAGCTTGGACGGGAGGTCCCACAATGAGCAGTACTTC
CASSLDGRSHNEQYF
>-|few|TRBV20-1|TRBJ1-6
TGCAGTGCTAGAGATTTGGAGGGGTTAAGCTCCTATAATTCACCCCTCCACTTT
CSARDLEGLSSYNSPLHF
>-|-|TRBV6-1|TRBJ1-5
TGTGCCAGCAGTGAAGAGAGAGGCCAGCCCCAGCATTTT
CASSEERGQPQHF
>-|-|TRBV9|TRBJ2-3
TGTGCCAGCAGCGCCGTATACGGCACAGATACGCAGTATTTT
CASSAVYGTDTQYF
>-|-|TRBV12-3/TRBV12-4|TRBJ2-7
TGTGCCAGCAGCCTCGGCCAAACACTCTACGAGCAGTACTTC
CASSLGQTLYEQYF
>-|many|TRBV4-1|TRBJ2-1
TGCGCCAGCAGCCTTCGTTCGCCGGACTGGAGCTCCTACAATGAGCAGTTCTTC
CASSLRSPDWSSYNEQFF
>-|few|TRBV20-1|TRBJ1-3
TGCAGTGCTAGTCGGGGAGCACTTAGCCCCTCTGGAAACACCATATATTTT
CSASRGALSPSGNTIYF
>-|-|TRBV21-1|TRBJ2-5
TGTGCCAGCAGCAAAGCGGAGGGACAGGGGTCAGAGACCCAGTACTTC
CASSKAEGQGSETQYF
>-|-|TRBV2|TRBJ2-6
TGTGCCAGCAGCCGCCTAGGCCAGGGAAATTCTGGGGCCAACGTCCTGACTTTC
CASSRLGQGNSGANVLTF
>TRBD1|-|TRBV4-1|TRBJ2-7
TGCGCCAGCAGCCAACCCGGACAGGGGGTCCACGAGCAGTACTTC
CASSQPGQGVHEQYF
>-|few|TRBV5-6|TRBJ2-1
TGTGCCAGCAGCTTGGGCGGTGGCCGTCGCTCCTACAATGAGCAGTTCTTC
CASSLGGGRRSYNEQFF
>-|few|TRBV28|TRBJ1-5
TGTGCCAGCAGTCCCCAAGGGCAGGCGAATCAGCCCCAGCATTTT
CASSPQGQANQPQHF
>-|-|TRBV7-2|TRBJ1-1
TGTGCCAGCAGCCCCCCGCGGGTTCCCACTGAAGCTTTCTTT
CASSPPRVPTEAFF
>-|many|TRBV10-3|TRBJ2-7
TGTGCCATCAGTGGTCAAGGGGAAGAGCAGTACTTC
CAISGQGEEQYF
>TRBD1|many|TRBV28|TRBJ2-7
TGTGCCAGCACCAAGTCGTCGACAGGGAAGTCCTACGAGCAGTACTTC
CASTKSSTGKSYEQYF
>TRBD1|-|TRBV20-1|TRBJ2-5
TGCAGTGCTAGAGGGACAGGGGTACAGGCGCAGTACTTC
CSARGTGVQAQYF
>TRBD1|-|TRBV12-3/TRBV12-4|TRBJ1-4
TGTGCCAGCAGTCGACAGGGAACGCAGGGGGAAAAACTGTTTTTT
CASSRQGTQGEKLFF
>TRBD2|-|TRBV20-1|TRBJ2-5
TGCAGCGGGACTAGCGGAGCAGGGCAAGAGACCCAGTACTTC
CSGTSGAGQETQYF
>-|-|TRBV20-1|TRBJ2-5
TGCAGTGCTCCGGGCCGACTGTACCAAGAGACCCAGTACTTC
CSAPGRLYQETQYF
>-|-|TRBV28|TRBJ2-7
TGTGCCAGCAGTTTCACCAATAGAAACGAGCAGTACTTC
CASSFTNRNEQYF
>-|few|TRBV3-1|TRBJ1-2
TGTGCCAGCAGCCAGGCACAGAGTAACTATGGCTACACCTTC
CASSQAQSNYGYTF
>-|few|TRBV7-8|TRBJ2-1
TGTGCCAGCAGCCCCCCTCTCCGGGAGACAAAGGGGGAGCAGTTCTTC
CASSPPLRETKGEQFF
>-|few|TRBV27|TRBJ2-7
TGTGCCAGCAGCGGACAGAATACCTACGAGCAGTACTTC
CASSGQNTYEQYF
>-|-|TRBV5-1|TRBJ2-1
TGCGCCAGCAGCTTGGACGGGATTGCCAATGAGCAGTTCTTC
CASSLDGIANEQFF
>TRBD1|-|TRBV7-8|TRBJ2-1
TGTGCCAGCAGCGTAGGGGACAGGGGCGATGAGCAGTTCTTC
CASSVGDRGDEQFF
>TRBD2|few|TRBV2|TRBJ2-7
TGTGCCAGCAGTGAAAGGGCCGGACTAGCGGTTTATGAGCAGTACTTC
CASSERAGLAVYEQYF
>-|many|TRBV12-3/TRBV12-4|TRBJ2-4
TGTGCCAGCACCTTCCGGGCCTCTAGAGCCAAAAACATTCAGTACTTC
CASTFRASRAKNIQYF
>TRBD2|few|TRBV3-1|TRBJ2-5
TGTGCCAGCAGCCAAGAGGGACTAGCGGAAGAAGAGACCCAGTACTTC
CASSQEGLAEEETQYF
>-|-|TRBV29-1|TRBJ2-1
TGCAGCGTAATCGACATCGGAGCTTACAATGAGCAGTTCTTC
CSVIDIGAYNEQFF
>TRBD1|-|TRBV6-2/TRBV6-3|TRBJ2-1
TGTGCCAGCAGACGGACAGGGCAGGCCAATGAGCAGTTCTTC
CASRRTGQANEQFF
>-|many|TRBV15|TRBJ2-6
TGTGCCACCAGCAGTTCTGGGGCCAACGTCCTGACTTTC
CATSSSGANVLTF
>-|-|TRBV3-1|TRBJ2-5
TGTGCCAGCAGCCAAGAAGAGCGAAAGACCCAGTACTTC
CASSQEERKTQYF